Listed here are 32 T cell receptor beta chains from one sample, sequenced in a study of early T cells in non-severe SARS-CoV-2 infection. TCRdb processed the 5' RACE reads anew with MiXCR; each CDR3 protein has one entry. The repertoire holds 55,000 or so distinct CDR3 sequences, 6.2% seen once, with 3.9% in the top ten. The sample consisted of whole blood. These receptors were obtained from an adult who was a healthcare worker with PCR-confirmed SARS-CoV-2 infection or an uninfected control (not recorded which).

The chain combines TRBV27 with TRBJ2-2; 9 bases line up with TRBD2. The length of the CDR3 is 16 residues. Trimming removed 7 bases from V and 2 bases from J; junction bases left unmatched: 8. Germline V gene sequence: CDR1 MNHEY, CDR2 SMNVEV (reference sequence). The CDR3 DNA reads as TGTGCCAGCACCACGATAGCGGGGGCTAACACCGGGGAGCTGTTTTTT. It is translated as CASTTIAGANTGELFF.

This clonotype occurred many times. V usage is TRBV5-5 and J usage is TRBJ1-2; D gene ambiguous. CDR1 and CDR2 from the germline V gene are SGHKS and YYEKEE (reference sequence). The CDR3 runs to 14 residues. V lost 1 base, J lost 4 bases, and 11 bases lay in between. Written as DNA, the CDR3 is TGTGCCAGCAGCTTGAGCGTCAGATCCTATGGCTACACCTTC. Translating it yields CASSLSVRSYGYTF. Filled out from reference TRBV5-5 and TRBJ1-2, the complete variable domain reads DAGVTQSPTHLIKTRGQQVTLRCSPISGHKSVSWYQQVLGQGPQFIFQYYEKEERGRGNFPDRFSARQFPNYSSELNVNALLLGDSALYLCASSLSVRSYGYTFGSGTRLTVV.

Judged by abundance, this clonotype is medium-sized. Written as DNA, the CDR3 is TGTGCCAGCAGCCGGGGATTTAGCGGGCCCTACAATGAGCAGTTCTTC. Its protein product is CASSRGFSGPYNEQFF. This sequence joins TRBV12-3 or TRBV12-4 and TRBJ2-1; 7 nucleotides agree with TRBD2. The CDR3 is 16 amino acids. J lost 2 bases, V lost 6 bases, and 10 bases had no gene match.

This clonotype was found many times. CDR3 loop: CSASAGTVNTEAFF. Written as DNA, the CDR3 is TGCAGTGCTAGTGCGGGGACGGTGAACACTGAAGCTTTCTTT. The rearrangement uses TRBV20-1 and TRBJ1-1; tentatively, D is TRBD1 (5 bases). Germline loops: CDR1 DFQATT, CDR2 SNEGSKA (reference sequence). Trimming took 3 bases from V and 0 from J, leaving 11 bases between them. There are 14 residues in the CDR3.

This clonotype was picked up many times. The CDR3 sequence is CASSLEGAWFF. The CDR3 nucleotides read TGCGCCAGCAGCTTGGAGGGGGCTTGGTTCTTC. The V and J genes are TRBV5-1 and TRBJ2-1; 7 bases are a match to TRBD1. Germline V gene lookup returns CDR1 SGHRS and CDR2 YFSETQ. CDR3 length: 11 residues. V lost 0 bases, J lost 15 bases, and 3 bases stayed unmatched.

At least ten counts were recorded for this clonotype. This chain uses TRBV20-1 with TRBJ2-1; 10 nucleotides align to TRBD2. The CDR3 is 14 residues long. Germline-derived CDR1 and CDR2 are DFQATT and SNEGSKA (reference sequence). The junction had 7 bases not matched to a gene; V was cut back by 3 bases and J by 8 bases. DNA of the CDR3: TGCAGTGCTAGGGAGAGTAGCGGGGGGTATGAGCAGTTCTTC. As protein: CSARESSGGYEQFF.

The chain recombines TRBV6-1 with TRBJ1-1, with D hard to call. There are 15 residues in the CDR3. CDR1 MNHNS and CDR2 SASEGT come from the germline V gene. The germline V and J ends were trimmed by 0 bases and 4 bases, with 12 bases remaining between them. The CDR3 nucleotides are TGTGCCAGCAGTGAAGCGGACGTCGGATTCACTGAAGCTTTCTTT. Residues: CASSEADVGFTEAFF.

This clonotype occurred many times. The CDR3 coding sequence is TGCAGTGCCCCCGGGGCGGGGGGGCCCTACAATGAGCAGTTCTTC. It encodes CSAPGAGGPYNEQFF. This chain joins TRBV20-1 and TRBJ2-1; 9 nucleotides match TRBD2. The CDR3 totals 15 residues. Germline CDR1 and CDR2: DFQATT and SNEGSKA (reference sequence). The V gene end was trimmed by 6 bases and the J gene end by 2 bases; junction bases not matched to a gene: 8.

V gene TRBV6-1 combines with J gene TRBJ1-2; D is unclear. Trimming stripped 5 bases from V and 0 bases from J, with 10 bases between. Per germline, CDR1 MNHNS and CDR2 SASEGT. This CDR3 spans 14 amino acids. This chain's CDR3 is CASSLSQANYGYTF. The CDR3, as DNA: TGTGCCAGCAGTTTGAGCCAGGCTAACTATGGCTACACCTTC.

This clonotype showed up many times. V gene TRBV3-1 combines with J gene TRBJ2-5; D remains ambiguous. V was pared by 0 bases and J by 7 bases, with 12 bases between. The CDR3 has 14 residues. Germline lookup yields CDR1 LGHDT and CDR2 YNNKEL (reference sequence). The CDR3: CASSQDTSVRTQYF. In DNA form, the CDR3 reads TGTGCCAGCAGCCAAGATACGTCCGTGAGGACCCAGTACTTC.

The chain joins TRBV11-2 to TRBJ2-1; 8 bases align to TRBD2. The CDR3 loop spans 15 amino acids. CDR1 is SGHAT and CDR2 is FQNNGV in the germline V gene. V gave up 7 bases and J gave up 0 bases; unmatched junction bases: 5. The CDR3 DNA is TGTGCCAGCACCTCCAGCGGGGGCTCCTACAATGAGCAGTTCTTC. Translating it yields CASTSSGGSYNEQFF.

In its sample, this clonotype was seen a few times. The chain uses TRBV20-1 and TRBJ2-2, with 8 nucleotides matching TRBD2. Germline lookup yields CDR1 DFQATT and CDR2 SNEGSKA (reference sequence). Germline trimming cut 2 bases from V and 2 bases from J; bases unmatched to any gene: 4. The CDR3 length is 15 residues. The CDR3 here is CSARNSGANTGELFF. CDR3 coding DNA: TGCAGTGCTAGAAATAGCGGGGCCAACACCGGGGAGCTGTTTTTT.

Only a few counts were recorded for this clonotype. This chain links TRBV4-2 with TRBJ1-5; D unresolved. The CDR3 spans 16 residues. Germline assignment: CDR1 LGHNA and CDR2 YNFKEQ. V was clipped by 0 bases and J by 0 bases, with 9 bases between them. This chain's CDR3 is CASSQESADSNQPQHF. CDR3 bases: TGTGCCAGCAGCCAAGAAAGTGCAGATAGCAATCAGCCCCAGCATTTT.

This clonotype appeared many times. The rearrangement joins TRBV10-3 to TRBJ2-7; 9 positions agree with TRBD1. V was pared by 3 bases and J by 10 bases, with 10 bases of the junction left unmatched. The germline V gene encodes CDR1 ENHRY and CDR2 SYGVKD. This CDR3 is built from 14 residues. The CDR3 bases are TGTGCCATCAGTGAATGGACAGGGGCCTCAGGACAGTACTTC. Residues: CAISEWTGASGQYF.

This clonotype was observed many times. The chain combines TRBV6-5 with TRBJ1-5; D gene uncertain. Germline CDR1 is MNHEY and CDR2 is SVGAGI. With 6 bases removed from V and 1 base from J, the gap between germline ends came to 10 bases. The CDR3 has 14 residues. CDR3: CASSKGLSNQPQHF. The CDR3 bases are TGTGCCAGCAGCAAGGGTCTGAGCAATCAGCCCCAGCATTTT.

This clonotype was observed a few times. The chain links TRBV7-9 to TRBJ2-1; D is unresolved. The CDR3 sequence is 15 residues long. The V gene's germline CDR1 is SEHNR and CDR2 FQNEAQ (reference sequence). V was pared by 3 bases and J by 0 bases, with 9 bases between. The CDR3, as DNA: TGTGCCAGCAGCTTGGCAGAGATCTCCTACAATGAGCAGTTCTTC. Translated: CASSLAEISYNEQFF.

This clonotype was seen a handful of times. This sequence joins TRBV20-1 and TRBJ2-7; 9 nucleotides align to TRBD2. The J segment lost 2 bases and the V segment lost 4 bases, leaving 9 bases of the junction unmatched. CDR3 length: 15 residues. Germline CDR1 is DFQATT and CDR2 is SNEGSKA (reference sequence). CDR3: CSATPDAGGPYEQYF. The CDR3 DNA reads TGCAGTGCTACCCCTGACGCGGGGGGGCCCTACGAGCAGTACTTC.

The table lists this clonotype with many counts. This chain uses TRBV4-3 with TRBJ2-3, with 8 bases aligning to TRBD2. CDR3 size: 17 residues. V dropped 0 bases and J dropped 6; count of bases not matched to a gene: 11. Per germline, CDR1 LGHNA and CDR2 YSLEER. The CDR3 sequence is CASSQDPGRGVLDTQYF. Here the CDR3 DNA reads TGCGCCAGCAGCCAAGATCCTGGGCGGGGGGTCTTGGATACGCAGTATTTT.

This clonotype was counted many times. V gene TRBV4-3 combines with J gene TRBJ1-1; possibly TRBD1 for D (5 bases). This CDR3 is 15 amino acids long. V was pared by 1 base and J by 8 bases, with 17 bases between. Germline CDR1 reads LGHNA; CDR2 reads YSLEER. As DNA, the CDR3 is TGCGCCAGCAGCCAAGGCGGGACGGACTCCACCGAAGCTTTCTTT. Encoded protein: CASSQGGTDSTEAFF.

This clonotype has a count of ten or more. CDR3 coding DNA: TGTGCCAGCTGCCCAGACGTGTTCCCCTGCGAGCAGTACTTC. Translating it yields CASCPDVFPCEQYF. The V and J genes are TRBV11-1 and TRBJ2-7, with D unclear. The V gene's germline CDR1 is SGHAT and CDR2 FQDESV (reference sequence). Trimming stripped 8 bases from V and 6 bases from J, with 20 bases between. This CDR3 has 14 amino acids.

This clonotype came up many times. The J gene is TRBJ2-7, the V gene TRBV7-2; a possible D gene is TRBD2 (6 bases). This CDR3 is built from 15 residues. Trimming took 6 bases from V and 2 from J, leaving 17 bases between them. The germline CDR1 and CDR2 sequences are SGHTA and FQGNSA. The CDR3 sequence is CASSTSGVTAYEQYF. CDR3 coding DNA: TGTGCCAGCAGTACCTCGGGGGTCACCGCCTACGAGCAGTACTTC.

At least ten counts were recorded for this clonotype. CDR3 residues: CASSLKAAHLGNEQFF. The DNA for the CDR3 is TGTGCCAGCAGCTTAAAGGCGGCTCACCTGGGCAATGAGCAGTTCTTC. The genes are TRBV7-2 and TRBJ2-1; D call uncertain. V lost 2 bases to trimming and J lost 6 bases, with 17 bases between them. The CDR3 is made up of 16 amino acids. Looked up from germline, CDR1 is SGHTA and CDR2 is FQGNSA.

This clonotype was picked up many times. The rearrangement joins TRBV7-6 to TRBJ2-1; TRBD2 agrees at 7 bases. V lost 0 bases, J lost 4 bases, and 6 bases stayed unmatched. In germline, CDR1 is SGHVS, CDR2 FNYEAQ. This CDR3 contains 16 residues. CDR3 sequence reads: CASSLAGLAEYNEQFF. The CDR3 coding sequence is TGTGCCAGCAGCTTAGCCGGGCTAGCGGAGTACAATGAGCAGTTCTTC.

Ten or more counts support this clonotype. The rearrangement uses TRBV15 and TRBJ1-6, with unresolved D. The V end was cut by 7 bases, the J end by 3 bases, with 13 bases between. CDR1 LNHNV and CDR2 YYDKDF come from the germline V gene (reference sequence). This CDR3 comprises 15 residues. CDR3 sequence reads: CATTSRGDYNSPLHF. The CDR3 DNA reads as TGTGCCACCACCTCACGGGGAGACTATAATTCACCCCTCCACTTT.

This clonotype has just a few counts. This chain connects TRBV6-1 to TRBJ2-7, with 7 nucleotides matching TRBD1. After removal of 7 bases from V and 4 bases from J, the junction contained 13 bases not matched to a gene. CDR3 length: 15 amino acids. Germline lookup yields CDR1 MNHNS and CDR2 SASEGT. CDR3 DNA: TGTGCCAGCACCAGAACCGGGACAGACCCATACGAGCAGTACTTC. Residues: CASTRTGTDPYEQYF.

This clonotype was found many times. The rearrangement uses TRBV4-3 and TRBJ2-1; 7 bases align to TRBD1. The V segment lost 1 base and the J segment 13 bases; nucleotides outside the gene matches: 4. Germline V gene lookup returns CDR1 LGHNA and CDR2 YSLEER. The CDR3 covers 12 residues. In DNA form, the CDR3 reads TGCGCCAGCAGCCAAGGGGACAGCAGCCAGTTCTTC. This gives the protein CASSQGDSSQFF.

This clonotype has at least ten counts. The chain couples TRBV4-3 to TRBJ1-5, with D maybe TRBD1 (5 bases). Germline V gives CDR1 LGHNA, CDR2 YSLEER. V was clipped by 0 bases and J by 0 bases, with 12 bases between them. This CDR3 region has 17 residues. The CDR3: CASSQDTGLDSNQPQHF. The CDR3 DNA is TGCGCCAGCAGCCAAGATACGGGACTCGATAGCAATCAGCCCCAGCATTTT.

There are many counts of this clonotype. The rearrangement uses TRBV5-1 and TRBJ1-4; TRBD1 matches at 10 bases. The junction had 3 bases not matched to a gene; V was cut back by 4 bases and J by 3 bases. CDR1 is SGHRS, CDR2 YFSETQ, per germline. There are 15 residues in the CDR3. The CDR3 DNA reads as TGCGCCAGCAGCAGAGACAGGGGGCCTAATGAAAAACTGTTTTTT. Encoded protein: CASSRDRGPNEKLFF.

This clonotype was recorded only once. A much bigger clone sits one base away, suggesting this may be a read error. The chain couples TRBV12-3 or TRBV12-4 to TRBJ2-3; maybe TRBD1 (6 bases). The germline V and J ends were trimmed by 4 bases and 4 bases, with 12 bases remaining between them. CDR3 size: 14 residues. The CDR3 bases are TGTGCCAGCAGTTCTGACCAGGGGCCAGATACGCAGTATTTT. Protein sequence: CASSSDQGPDTQYF.

This clonotype has a handful of counts. The chain employs TRBV12-3 or TRBV12-4 and TRBJ2-7; 8 bases line up with TRBD1. The CDR3 covers 14 residues. The junction had 11 bases not matched to a gene; V was cut back by 6 bases and J by 7 bases. The CDR3 reads CASSHWDRPWEQYF. In DNA form, the CDR3 reads TGTGCCAGCAGCCATTGGGACAGGCCTTGGGAGCAGTACTTC.

This clonotype was picked up a small number of times. The chain carries TRBV4-1 and TRBJ2-1; D remains ambiguous. The V and J ends lost 0 bases and 0 bases respectively, with 9 bases between them. This CDR3 contains 16 residues. Germline V gene data show CDR1 as MGHRA and CDR2 as YSYEKL. The CDR3 here is CASSQDWKSSYNEQFF. In DNA form, the CDR3 reads TGCGCCAGCAGCCAAGATTGGAAGAGCTCCTACAATGAGCAGTTCTTC.

The CDR3 DNA sequence: TGTGCCAGCTCACCACGCGGGAACCCGGACTCACCCCTCCACTTT. This translates into CASSPRGNPDSPLHF. V and J are TRBV18 and TRBJ1-6; no definite D call. This CDR3 contains 15 residues. V lost 1 base, J lost 10 bases, and 14 bases lay in between. The germline V gene has CDR1 KGHSH and CDR2 LQKENI.